What follows are 12 T cell receptor beta chains derived from one specimen sequenced in a study of control samples from healthy donors and cancer patients. Here immunoSEQ multiplex PCR was the method, and the copy in TCRdb shows in-frame clones only, minus some. The table includes over 70,000 clones, roughly 91% detected once. The sample comprised blood. These receptors were collected from a woman aged 55-70 years in good health.

This chain joins TRBV12-3 or TRBV12-4 and TRBJ1-1; D ambiguous. V lost 1 base, J lost 1 base, and 4 bases lay in between. This CDR3 contains 13 residues. CDR3 bases: TGTGCCAGCAGTTTAGTCCCGAACACTGAAGCTTTCTTT. Protein sequence: CASSLVPNTEAFF.

V usage is TRBV11-2 and J usage is TRBJ2-2; unclear D gene. The CDR3 consists of 13 residues. V lost 5 bases and J 4 bases, leaving 8 bases between the germline ends. Germline CDR1 reads SGHAT; CDR2 reads FQNNGV. CDR3 sequence reads: CASSPSPTGELFF. The CDR3 nucleotides read TGTGCCAGCAGCCCCTCGCCCACCGGGGAGCTGTTTTTT. Drawing the rest from reference TRBV11-2 and TRBJ2-2, the complete variable domain is EAGVAQSPRYKIIEKRQSVAFWCNPISGHATLYWYQQILGQGPKLLIQFQNNGVVDDSQLPKDRFSAERLKGVDSTLKIQPAKLEDSAVYLCASSPSPTGELFFGEGSRLTVL.

This rearrangement joins TRBV7-9 to TRBJ1-4, with a weak D call TRBD1 (5 bases). This CDR3 comprises 15 residues. The V gene lost 4 bases and the J gene lost 7 bases, with 16 bases spanning the gap. Germline CDR1 is SEHNR and CDR2 is FQNEAQ (reference sequence). DNA of the CDR3: TGTGCCAGCAGCTCTGGGACGGGGAGTTTTGAAAAACTGTTTTTT. Its translation: CASSSGTGSFEKLFF.

The V call is TRBV6-5, the J call TRBJ2-7; 10 nucleotides line up with TRBD1. The CDR3 has 15 residues. V gave up 5 bases and J gave up 5 bases; unmatched junction bases: 9. The V gene's germline CDR1 is MNHEY and CDR2 SVGAGI. The CDR3 spells CASSSPGTGVNEQYF. The CDR3, as DNA: TGTGCCAGCAGTAGCCCCGGGACAGGGGTCAACGAGCAGTACTTC.

This clone was picked up many times. The V and J genes are TRBV18 and TRBJ1-1; D may be TRBD1 (5 bases). Trimming removed 2 bases from V and 0 bases from J, with 16 bases in between. The CDR3 extends over 17 amino acids. Germline V gene data show CDR1 as KGHSH and CDR2 as LQKENI. The DNA for the CDR3 is TGTGCCAGCTCACCAAACTACGGGGCTCGCATGAACACTGAAGCTTTCTTT. This codes for CASSPNYGARMNTEAFF.

The rearrangement uses TRBV5-5 and TRBJ2-7; 11 nucleotides align to TRBD1. CDR1 SGHKS and CDR2 YYEKEE come from the germline V gene (reference sequence). The length of the CDR3 is 18 residues. The J segment lost 3 bases and the V segment lost 5 bases, leaving 16 bases of the junction unmatched. The CDR3 DNA reads as TGTGCCAGCAGAGGGGACAGGGGGTTAGCGGGATTTGTCTACGAGCAGTACTTC. As protein: CASRGDRGLAGFVYEQYF.

The chain recombines TRBV30 with TRBJ2-5; possibly TRBD1 for D (5 bases). Germline V gives CDR1 GTSNPN, CDR2 SVGIG (reference sequence). V lost 0 bases and J 5 bases, leaving 10 bases between the germline ends. CDR3 length: 13 amino acids. The CDR3, as DNA: TGTGCCTGGAGTGTGTGGAAGGGGGAGACCCAGTACTTC. Encoded protein: CAWSVWKGETQYF.

This clone was seen more than once but under ten times. This sequence joins TRBV5-1 and TRBJ1-5; no clear D gene. This CDR3 contains 15 residues. Germline V CDR1 and CDR2: SGHRS, YFSETQ. Trimming took off 0 bases at V and 0 bases at J, with 7 bases between the two ends. The CDR3 DNA follows: TGCGCCAGCAGCTTGGAAGGTTATAGCAATCAGCCCCAGCATTTT. Protein: CASSLEGYSNQPQHF.

This clone was detected only a few times. V gene TRBV7-9 combines with J gene TRBJ2-7; D call uncertain. The CDR3 extends over 13 amino acids. The germline CDR1 and CDR2 sequences are SEHNR and FQNEAQ (reference sequence). The V gene lost 3 bases and the J gene lost 2 bases, with 8 bases spanning the gap. This CDR3 is CASSFGVPYEQYF. In DNA form, the CDR3 reads TGTGCCAGCAGCTTTGGGGTGCCCTACGAGCAGTACTTC.

The chain uses TRBV19 and TRBJ1-2, with D tentatively TRBD1 (5 bases). This CDR3 is 15 amino acids long. Trimming removed 0 bases from V and 6 bases from J, with 14 bases in between. CDR1 is LNHDA, CDR2 SQIVND, per germline (reference sequence). The CDR3 loop reads CASSIDPQGSHGYTF. The CDR3 DNA reads TGTGCCAGTAGTATAGACCCCCAGGGCTCCCATGGCTACACCTTC.

This clone came up once. V usage is TRBV5-1 and J usage is TRBJ1-1; 11 bases agree with TRBD1. The CDR3 sequence is 17 residues long. J was trimmed by 10 bases and V by 4 bases; bases with no gene match: 18. Germline CDR1 SGHRS, CDR2 YFSETQ. CDR3 sequence: CASSTGGWTGGSRGAFF. In DNA form, the CDR3 reads TGCGCCAGCAGCACCGGGGGCTGGACAGGGGGCAGTCGCGGAGCTTTCTTT. The whole variable domain, remainder taken from reference TRBV5-1 and TRBJ1-1, is KAGVTQTPRYLIKTRGQQVTLSCSPISGHRSVSWYQQTPGQGLQFLFEYFSETQRNKGNFPGRFSGRQFSNSRSEMNVSTLELGDSALYLCASSTGGWTGGSRGAFFGQGTRLTVV.

This rearrangement joins TRBV5-1 to TRBJ2-5, with 11 positions matching TRBD1. After removal of 0 bases from V and 1 base from J, the junction contained 8 bases not matched to a gene. Germline lookup yields CDR1 SGHRS and CDR2 YFSETQ. CDR3 length: 18 amino acids. The CDR3 spells CASSLGLPGTGGQETQYF. CDR3 nucleotide sequence: TGCGCCAGCAGCTTGGGGCTTCCCGGGACAGGGGGCCAAGAGACCCAGTACTTC.